This T cell receptor (beta chain) was identified in a study of blood T cell repertoires in COVID-19. Looking at the study overall: From the United States, Italy and Spain came samples of acute and convalescent COVID-19. The analysed material was cDNA or gDNA that came from T cells, B-cell-depleted T cells, or PBMCs.

The authors' processing: Amplification from reference gene primers served as the basis for estimated nucleated cell counts. Sequencing used immunoSEQ multiplex PCR; TCRdb keeps in-frame clones, though not all of them. D and trimming were read from the DNA, whereas the V and J calls and clone size are those reported in that table. This sample yields 300,000 or so clones, of which more than 80% are seen a single time; nearly 6.5% belongs to the top ten. The source material was peripheral blood. The receptor's source is a man aged 18 to 29 who had recovered from COVID-19.

The CDR3 sequence: CASSARDAFSGMSTQYF. The CDR3 nucleotides read TGTGCCAGCAGCGCCCGGGACGCCTTTAGCGGTATGAGTACGCAGTATTTT. The V and J genes are TRBV4-2 and TRBJ2-3; D possibly corresponds to TRBD2 (6 bases). The CDR3 is 17 residues long. Germline V gene sequence: CDR1 LGHNA, CDR2 YNFKEQ. V lost 5 bases to trimming and J lost 8 bases, with 26 bases between them.